This T cell receptor (beta chain) was captured in a study of early T cells in non-severe SARS-CoV-2 infection. On the study more broadly: Unsorted whole-blood RNA was sequenced in bulk, leaving chains unpaired.

Broader study findings: The study's VDJdb matching favored anti-spike CD8 responses and missed private and CD4 specificities.

Attachment of unique molecular identifiers to individual cDNA molecules was performed. TCRdb fed the 5' RACE reads into MiXCR, producing one record per CDR3 protein. This sample has about 67,000 distinct CDR3 sequences, with around 10% found just once. This CDR3 is 12 amino acids long. Per germline, CDR1 SGHRS and CDR2 YFSETQ. The V end lost 4 bases, the J end lost 10 bases, and 12 bases lay between the germline ends. Remarks on this clonotype: What it binds is unknown.

Source material: whole blood. The receptor's source is an adult who was a healthcare worker with PCR-confirmed SARS-CoV-2 infection or an uninfected control (not recorded which). The V gene is TRBV5-1, the J gene TRBJ2-1, with D perhaps matching TRBD1 or TRBD2 (5 bases each). The CDR3 DNA follows: TGCGCCAGCAGCGAAGGGACGGGCGAGCAGTTCTTC. It yields the protein CASSEGTGEQFF.